The T cell receptor (beta chain) described here comes from a study of T cells after yellow fever vaccination. MiXCR, applied by TCRdb to the 5' RACE reads, yields one record per CDR3 protein. The data hold 350,000 or so distinct CDR3 sequences, with approximately 8% observed a single time. This clonotype has more than one count but fewer than ten. In germline, CDR1 is SGHAT, CDR2 FQNNGV. The CDR3 consists of 18 residues. J was trimmed by 3 bases and V by 3 bases; bases with no gene match: 10. The clonotype comes from a young man who received the YFV17D yellow fever vaccine. The chain has TRBV11-2 and TRBJ2-3, with 12 bases that match TRBD2. Sequencing used PBMCs, obtained about 41 days after the first yellow fever vaccination. CDR3 nucleotide sequence: TGTGCCAGCAGCTTCACAAGACTAGCGGGGGTTAATACAGATACGCAGTATTTT. This encodes CASSFTRLAGVNTDTQYF.